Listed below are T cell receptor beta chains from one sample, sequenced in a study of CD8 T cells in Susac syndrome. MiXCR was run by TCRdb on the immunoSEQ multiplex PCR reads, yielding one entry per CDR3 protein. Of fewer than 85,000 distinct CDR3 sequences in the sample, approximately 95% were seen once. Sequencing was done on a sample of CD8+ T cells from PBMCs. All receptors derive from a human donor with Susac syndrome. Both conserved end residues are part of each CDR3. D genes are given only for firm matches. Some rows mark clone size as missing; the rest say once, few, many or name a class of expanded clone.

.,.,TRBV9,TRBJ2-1,TGTGCCAGCAGCGTAGCTGGGCTAGATTACAATGAGCAGTTCTTC,CASSVAGLDYNEQFF
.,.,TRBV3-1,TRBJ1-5,TGTGCCAGCAGCCACGGGGGCAATCAGCCCCAGCATTTT,CASSHGGNQPQHF
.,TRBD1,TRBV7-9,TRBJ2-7,TGTGCCAGCAGCACGCAGGACAGGGACTACGAGCAGTACTTC,CASSTQDRDYEQYF
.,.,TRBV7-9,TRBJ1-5,TGTGCCAGCAGCCAAGGGGCCCAGCCCCAGCATTTT,CASSQGAQPQHF
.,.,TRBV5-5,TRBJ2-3,TGTGCCAGCAGCGTCAGGACGGGTTGGTTGGATACGCAGTATTTT,CASSVRTGWLDTQYF
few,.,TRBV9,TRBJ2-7,TGTGCCAGCAGTACGGGGGCAACCTACGAGCAGTACTTC,CASSTGATYEQYF
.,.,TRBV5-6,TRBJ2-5,TGTGCCAGCAGCTTGAGAATCAGGGGGGAGGCCCAGTACTTC,CASSLRIRGEAQYF
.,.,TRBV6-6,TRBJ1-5,TGTGCCAGCAGTTACGGTATCCGTCAGAATCAGCCCCAGCATTTT,CASSYGIRQNQPQHF
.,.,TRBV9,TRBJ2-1,TGTGCCAGCAGCTCCCGAGGTAGGGGTGCGCTAAATGAGCAGTTCTTC,CASSSRGRGALNEQFF
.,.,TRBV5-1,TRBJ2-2,TGCGCCAGCAGGCCGACGGGACTGATGACTAACACCGGGGAGCTGTTTTTT,CASRPTGLMTNTGELFF
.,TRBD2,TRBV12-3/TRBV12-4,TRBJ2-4,TGTGCCAGCAGTTTATCGGGGGAGGGGTTCGGCAAAAACATTCAGTACTTC,CASSLSGEGFGKNIQYF
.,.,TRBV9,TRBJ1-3,TGTGCCAGCCGCGGGAGGAACACCATATATTTT,CASRGRNTIYF
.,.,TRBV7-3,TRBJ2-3,TGTGCCAGCAGCGTCCTACCCGGGGATACGCAGTATTTT,CASSVLPGDTQYF
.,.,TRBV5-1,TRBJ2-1,TGCGCCAGCTTTTCAACAGGGACTGAGCAGTTCTTC,CASFSTGTEQFF
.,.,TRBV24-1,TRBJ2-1,TGTGCCACCAGTAAATTGGGGAATGAGCAGTTCTTC,CATSKLGNEQFF
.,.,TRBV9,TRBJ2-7,TGTGCCAGCAGTGCAGACGATTCCCCCTCCTACGAGCAGTACTTC,CASSADDSPSYEQYF
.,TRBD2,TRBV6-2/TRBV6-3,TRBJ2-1,TGTGCCAGCAGAGAGCGGGGGAAAAACAATGAGCAGTTCTTC,CASRERGKNNEQFF
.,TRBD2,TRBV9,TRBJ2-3,TGTGCCAGCAGCGTAAACGGGGGGGGCACAGATACGCAGTATTTT,CASSVNGGGTDTQYF
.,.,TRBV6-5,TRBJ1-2,TGTGCCAGCAGTTTCGGCGGTCGTGGGTATGGCTACACCTTC,CASSFGGRGYGYTF
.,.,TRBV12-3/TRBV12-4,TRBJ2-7,TGTGCCAGCAGCATAACTAGTCCCTACGAGCAGTACTTC,CASSITSPYEQYF
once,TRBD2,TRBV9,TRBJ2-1,TGTGCCAGCAGCGTAGGCTGGCGGCGGGGGGGCGATGAGCAGTTCTTC,CASSVGWRRGGDEQFF
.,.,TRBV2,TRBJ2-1,TGTGCCAGCAGAGGGGCTGAGCAGTTCTTC,CASRGAEQFF
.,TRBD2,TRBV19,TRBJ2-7,TGTGCCAGTAGTCCTGGGACTAGCGGGGCCACGTACTTC,CASSPGTSGATYF
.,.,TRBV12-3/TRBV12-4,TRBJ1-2,TGTGCCAGCAGTTTCGGAGTAAGACACACCTTC,CASSFGVRHTF
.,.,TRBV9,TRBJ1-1,TGTGCCAGCAGCAAGGGGTACGGGACTGAAGCTTTCTTT,CASSKGYGTEAFF
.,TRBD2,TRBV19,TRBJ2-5,TGTGCGGCGGGGGGTTGGAAGACCCAGTACTTC,CAAGGWKTQYF
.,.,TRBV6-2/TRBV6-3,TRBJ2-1,TGTGCCAGCAGCTGGGGGAGGGGGCCTTACAATGAGCAGTTCTTC,CASSWGRGPYNEQFF
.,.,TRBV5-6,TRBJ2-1,TGTGCCAGCAGCTTCGACACTTACAATGAGCAGTTCTTC,CASSFDTYNEQFF
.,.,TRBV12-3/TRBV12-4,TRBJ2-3,TGTGCCACCCGGGGGTCTCCTTTACATACAGATACGCAGTATTTT,CATRGSPLHTDTQYF
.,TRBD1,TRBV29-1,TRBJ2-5,TGCAGCGCGGACAGGGCGGAGACCCAGTACTTC,CSADRAETQYF
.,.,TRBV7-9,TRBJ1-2,TGTGCCAGCAGGGGGGATTATGGCTACACCTTC,CASRGDYGYTF
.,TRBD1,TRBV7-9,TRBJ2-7,TGTGCCAGCAGCTTTGGACAGGAATCCTACGAGCAGTACTTC,CASSFGQESYEQYF
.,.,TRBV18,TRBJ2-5,TGTGCCAGCTCACCCCCAGACTATCGTTTGGAGACCCAGTACTTC,CASSPPDYRLETQYF
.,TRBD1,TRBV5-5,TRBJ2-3,TGTGCCAGCCTTTCAGGGGGAAGCACAGATACGCAGTATTTT,CASLSGGSTDTQYF
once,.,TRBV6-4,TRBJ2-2,TGTGCCAGCAGTGACTCGAGAGGCACCGGGGAGCTGTTTTTT,CASSDSRGTGELFF
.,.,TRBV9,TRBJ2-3,TGTGCCAGCAGCGTAGAAGACAGGAGCACAGATACGCAGTATTTT,CASSVEDRSTDTQYF
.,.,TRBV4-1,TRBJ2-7,TGCGCCAGCAACCAAGAGGTAACCTACGAGCAGTACTTC,CASNQEVTYEQYF
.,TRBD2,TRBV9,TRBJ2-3,TGTGCCAGCAGCGCTCTAGCGGGGGGCCTCACAGATACGCAGTATTTT,CASSALAGGLTDTQYF
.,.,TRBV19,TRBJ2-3,TGTGCCACCGGACGGGACCTACCAGATACGCAGTATTTT,CATGRDLPDTQYF
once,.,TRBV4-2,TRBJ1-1,TGTGCCAGCAGCCAAGATTGGCAGGCCCGGGGGTCTGAAGCTTTCTTT,CASSQDWQARGSEAFF
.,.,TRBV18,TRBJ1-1,TGTGCCAGCTCACCAGAGCCAGGAGGTCACACTGAAGCTTTCTTT,CASSPEPGGHTEAFF
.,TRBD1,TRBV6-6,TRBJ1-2,TGTGCCAGCAGTCCGGGACAGGGGATCTATGGCTACACCTTC,CASSPGQGIYGYTF
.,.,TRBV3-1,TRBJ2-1,TGTGCCAGCATCTCAATCCGGGGGAACAATGAGCAGTTCTTC,CASISIRGNNEQFF
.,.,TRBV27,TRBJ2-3,TGTGCCAGCAGCCGCGGGCGGGATACGCAGTATTTT,CASSRGRDTQYF